A single sample is the source of the 7 T cell receptor beta chains below, sequenced in a study of blood T cell repertoires in COVID-19. Here immunoSEQ multiplex PCR was the method, and the copy in TCRdb shows in-frame clones only, minus some. The sample has about 100,000 clones; 70% to 90% are singletons. Sequencing was carried out using peripheral blood. The receptors shown here come from a man older than 75 with acute or convalescent COVID-19.

The chain has TRBV5-1 and TRBJ2-3; 9 positions match TRBD2. This CDR3 is 16 amino acids long. Germline V gives CDR1 SGHRS, CDR2 YFSETQ. Trimming removed 3 bases from V and 2 bases from J; junction bases left unmatched: 7. CDR3 sequence reads: CASSSRLADNTDTQYF. In DNA, the CDR3 is TGCGCCAGCAGCTCTCGACTAGCGGATAACACAGATACGCAGTATTTT.

The chain joins TRBV28 to TRBJ2-7; TRBD1 matches at 10 bases. The germline V gene has CDR1 MDHEN and CDR2 SYDVKM. This CDR3 has 15 residues. The J segment lost 4 bases and the V segment lost 8 bases, leaving 11 bases of the junction unmatched. This CDR3 reads CASLSSGQGRYEQYF. As DNA, the CDR3 is TGTGCCAGCCTCTCCTCGGGACAGGGGAGATACGAGCAGTACTTC.

This clone has only one observation. CDR3 sequence reads: CASSPPRRASGLYNEQFF. The CDR3 DNA reads as TGTGCCAGCAGCCCCCCCCGTCGGGCTAGCGGATTATACAATGAGCAGTTCTTC. V and J are TRBV7-8 and TRBJ2-1; 7 nucleotides match TRBD2. The germline V gene has CDR1 SGHVS and CDR2 FQNEAQ. The CDR3 runs 18 residues. V was clipped by 5 bases and J by 4 bases; unmatched bases: 17.

This clone was found once. This chain links TRBV19 with TRBJ1-5, with D possibly TRBD1 on 5 matching bases. Germline values: CDR1 LNHDA, CDR2 SQIVND (reference sequence). The CDR3 is 16 residues long. Between the trimmed V and J ends, which lost 10 bases and 1 base, there was a span of 20 bases. The CDR3 DNA reads as TGTGCCACCCGTGGGCCTTACGGGGGGAGCAATCAGCCCCAGCATTTT. Protein sequence: CATRGPYGGSNQPQHF.

The chain is built from TRBV28 and TRBJ2-1; D gene uncertain. Germline V CDR1 and CDR2: MDHEN, SYDVKM. The CDR3 is 14 residues long. V lost 5 bases and J lost 6, with 14 bases in between. For the CDR3, the DNA is TGTGCCAGCAGTCGAGACTGGGTTCGCAATGAGCAGTTCTTC. It yields the protein CASSRDWVRNEQFF.

The J gene is TRBJ2-1, the V gene TRBV4-2, with TRBD2 identical over 11 bases. The CDR3 covers 16 residues. J gave up 6 bases and V 3 bases, and 7 bases lay outside the gene matches. CDR1 is LGHNA and CDR2 is YNFKEQ in the germline V gene. The CDR3 DNA reads as TGTGCCAGCAGCCAGACCGGGACTAGCGGCCTCAATGAGCAGTTCTTC. The encoded protein is CASSQTGTSGLNEQFF.

CDR3 in amino acids: CASSQDWQGYGYTF. The CDR3, as DNA: TGTGCCAGCAGCCAAGATTGGCAGGGCTATGGCTACACCTTC. This chain uses TRBV14 with TRBJ1-2; TRBD1 is a possible D gene (5 bases). Germline V gene data show CDR1 as SGHDN and CDR2 as FVKESK. This CDR3 region has 14 residues. The germline V and J ends were trimmed by 0 bases and 4 bases, with 9 bases remaining between them.